The present T cell receptor (beta chain) was sequenced within a study of cytomegalovirus exposure and HLA in healthy donors. Study-wide results and limits: According to a later analysis, donors in an Asian-associated ancestry cluster reportedly had fewer N-insertions than the approximately 670-donor mean. Segments of the TCR beta V type were, in most cases, productive about 87% or about 30% of the time in an earlier analysis. The study labeled around 160 TCR beta chains cytomegalovirus-associated.

This clone has a handful of counts. No antigen is known for it. This PCR relied on a set of 60 Vbeta primers and 13 Jbeta primers. Clones were read by immunoSEQ multiplex PCR, and TCRdb kept only the in-frame ones, dropping some. The data contain 130,000 or so clones, over 70% of them singletons. The material sequenced was PBMCs. This TCR was recovered from a woman between 18 and 29 years old in good health and CMV-seronegative.

The CDR3 loop reads CSVTTGGSYEQYF. The CDR3, as DNA: TGCAGCGTCACCACAGGGGGCTCCTACGAGCAGTACTTC. The chain carries TRBV29-1 and TRBJ2-7, with TRBD1 identical over 8 bases. The CDR3 covers 13 residues. Germline trimming cut 6 bases from V and 0 bases from J; bases unmatched to any gene: 4. Looked up from germline, CDR1 is SQVTM and CDR2 is ANQGSEA.